This TCR beta chain was documented in a study of T cells after yellow fever vaccination (dated by TCRdb to the late 2010s). Background on the whole study: Libraries from fractions with low cell numbers were prepared with the SMART-Seq v4 Ultra Low Input RNA kit. To track T-cell clones before and after primary and booster YFV17D yellow fever vaccination, bulk TCR alpha and beta repertoires were sequenced longitudinally. Two healthy male donors made up the cohort, one aged 18 to 30 years and the other aged 30 to 40 years. Blood was drawn at multiple timepoints before and after primary and secondary immunization, with bulk PBMC replicates and cell subsets isolated.

TCR cDNA was synthesized by 5'RACE template switching, through which a universal primer site and unique molecular identifiers were introduced. cDNA synthesis was primed from both the TCR alpha and TCR beta constant segments. Libraries were amplified in two PCR steps, with sample barcodes and sequencing adapters added in the second step. Sequencing of libraries was performed on Illumina HiSeq 2500 (2x100 bp) or NovaSeq (2x150 bp). On the study's bioinformatics: Demultiplexing of reads and collapsing into UMI consensus sequences were performed with MIGEC, and V(D)J alignment was carried out with MiXCR. Vaccine-responding clonotypes were identified with edgeR using replicate PBMC samples, with FDR below 0.01 and a log2 fold change above 5 up to day 15 being required. Bulk clonotypes were assigned CD4 or CD8 identity according to which sequenced CD4 or CD8 repertoire held them at higher abundance. TCRdb reanalyzed the raw reads on its own, using fastp at Q25 for trimming and MiXCR for clone calling, and kept in-frame beta chains. Each record represents a unique CDR3 protein, reported with the most common genes and DNA among its rows. The V and J calls were not made by the authors but by TCRdb's processing. The sample contains roughly 500,000 distinct CDR3 sequences, less than 20% of them found a single time. The top ten hold roughly an eighth of the sample.

This clonotype came up a few times. The specificity of this receptor is unknown. The input lacks base qualities; no much larger clone sits a single base away. CDR1 and CDR2, per the germline V gene, are SQVTM and ANQGSEA. From V the trimming removes 3 bases and from J it removes 6 bases, while the gene matches leave 7 bases of the junction unaccounted for. Spanning cysteine to phenylalanine, the CDR3 consists of 14 amino acids. Here the CDR3 DNA is all that survives: 42 bases in frame from base 1. Study-wide conclusions, independent of this receptor: FACS-sorted repertoires could contain abundant contaminating clonotypes from the bulk population, so computational filtering was required. A small share of clonotypes occurred in both CD4 and CD8 compartments, likely arising from convergent recombination. Because only a couple of donors were included in the study, the extent to which the findings can be generalized is limited. After the booster, most clones that had expanded after primary vaccination were detected again (approximately 97% of CD4 and around nine tenths of CD8), suggesting broad maintenance of memory. The secondary T-cell response was found to be weaker but faster than the primary response, with a peak reached on day 5 rather than on day 15.

According to the study, the label for this sample's treatment or condition signals: live attenuated yellow fever vaccine strain. At each blood-draw timepoint, two biological replicates of bulk PBMCs were obtained. A standard Ficoll-Paque protocol was used to isolate PBMCs from peripheral blood. TriZol was used to extract RNA from bulk PBMCs, from CD4 and CD8 fractions, and from dextramer-positive and dextramer-negative fractions. The sequence joins TRBV29-1 to TRBJ2-5, and 10 junctional nucleotides match TRBD1. The receptor comes from a young man who received the YFV17D yellow fever vaccine. The material was PBMCs, obtained 15 days after the yellow fever booster vaccination. This receptor carries the CDR3 CSVDRDRGSKTQYF. Here is the DNA: TGCAGCGTTGATCGGGACAGGGGTTCGAAGACCCAGTACTTC.